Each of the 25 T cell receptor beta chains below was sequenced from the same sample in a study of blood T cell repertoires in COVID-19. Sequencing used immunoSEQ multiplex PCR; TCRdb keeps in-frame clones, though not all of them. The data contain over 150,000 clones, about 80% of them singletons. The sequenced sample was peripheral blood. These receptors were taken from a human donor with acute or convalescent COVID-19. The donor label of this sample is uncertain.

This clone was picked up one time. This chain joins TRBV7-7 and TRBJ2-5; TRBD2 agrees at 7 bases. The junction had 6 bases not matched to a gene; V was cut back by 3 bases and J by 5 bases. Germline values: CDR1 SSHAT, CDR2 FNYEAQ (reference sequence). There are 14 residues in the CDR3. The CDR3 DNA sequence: TGTGCCAGCAGCTTGGGGGAGGGCCGGGAGACCCAGTACTTC. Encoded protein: CASSLGEGRETQYF.

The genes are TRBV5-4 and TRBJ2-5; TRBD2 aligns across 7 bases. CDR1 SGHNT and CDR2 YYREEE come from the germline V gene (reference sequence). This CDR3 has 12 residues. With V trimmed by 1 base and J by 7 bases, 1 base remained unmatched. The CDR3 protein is CASSLSSGTQYF. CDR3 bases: TGTGCCAGCAGCTTGTCTAGCGGGACCCAGTACTTC.

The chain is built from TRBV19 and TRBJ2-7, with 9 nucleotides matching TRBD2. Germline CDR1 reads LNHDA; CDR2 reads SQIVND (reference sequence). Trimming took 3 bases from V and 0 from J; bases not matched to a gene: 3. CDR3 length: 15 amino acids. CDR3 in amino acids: CASSILAGYSYEQYF. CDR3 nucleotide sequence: TGTGCCAGTAGTATTCTAGCGGGATACTCCTACGAGCAGTACTTC. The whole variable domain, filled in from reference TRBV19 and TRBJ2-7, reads DGGITQSPKYLFRKEGQNVTLSCEQNLNHDAMYWYRQDPGQGLRLIYYSQIVNDFQKGDIAEGYSVSREKKESFPLTVTSAQKNPTAFYLCASSILAGYSYEQYFGPGTRLTVT.

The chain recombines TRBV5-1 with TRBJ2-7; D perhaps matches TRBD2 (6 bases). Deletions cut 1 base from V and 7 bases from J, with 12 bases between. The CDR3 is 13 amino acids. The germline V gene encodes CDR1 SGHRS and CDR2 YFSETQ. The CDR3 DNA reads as TGCGCCAGCAGCTTGTTTAGCGGTGGGGAGCAGTACTTC. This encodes CASSLFSGGEQYF.

Here the CDR3 reads CSARDYAQYF. CDR3 nucleotides: TGCAGTGCTAGAGACTACGCGCAGTATTTT. The chain uses TRBV20-1 and TRBJ2-3, with D unresolved. Germline V gene sequence: CDR1 DFQATT, CDR2 SNEGSKA (reference sequence). V was clipped by 0 bases and J by 10 bases, with 5 bases between them. This CDR3 has 10 amino acids.

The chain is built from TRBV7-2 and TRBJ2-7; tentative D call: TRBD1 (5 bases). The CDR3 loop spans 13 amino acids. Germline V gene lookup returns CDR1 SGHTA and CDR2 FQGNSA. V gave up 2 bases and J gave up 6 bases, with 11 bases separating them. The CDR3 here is CASSLRTRSEQYF. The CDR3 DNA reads TGTGCCAGCAGCTTAAGGACAAGGTCCGAGCAGTACTTC.

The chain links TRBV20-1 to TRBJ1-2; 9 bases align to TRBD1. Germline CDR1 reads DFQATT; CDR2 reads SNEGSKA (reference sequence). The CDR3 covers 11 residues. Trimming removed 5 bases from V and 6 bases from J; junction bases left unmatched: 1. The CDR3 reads CSADRGDGYTF. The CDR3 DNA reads TGCAGTGCTGACAGGGGGGATGGCTACACCTTC.

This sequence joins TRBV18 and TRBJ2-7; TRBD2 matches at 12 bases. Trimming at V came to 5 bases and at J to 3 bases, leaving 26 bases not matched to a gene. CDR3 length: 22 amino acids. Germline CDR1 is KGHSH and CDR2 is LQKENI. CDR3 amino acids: CASSTGLAGTYPVNTRSYEQYF. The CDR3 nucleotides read TGTGCCAGCTCAACGGGACTAGCGGGTACTTACCCCGTAAATACCCGGAGCTACGAGCAGTACTTC.

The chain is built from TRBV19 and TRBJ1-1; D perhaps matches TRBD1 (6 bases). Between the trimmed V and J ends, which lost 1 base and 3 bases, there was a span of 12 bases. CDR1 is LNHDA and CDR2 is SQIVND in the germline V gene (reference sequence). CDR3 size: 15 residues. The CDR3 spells CASSIVQGLYTEAFF. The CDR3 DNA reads TGTGCCAGTAGTATAGTTCAGGGGCTTTACACTGAAGCTTTCTTT.

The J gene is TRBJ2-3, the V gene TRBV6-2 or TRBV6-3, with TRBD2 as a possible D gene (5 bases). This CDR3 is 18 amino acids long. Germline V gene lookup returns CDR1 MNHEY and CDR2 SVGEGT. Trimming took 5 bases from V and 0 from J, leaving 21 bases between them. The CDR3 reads CASSLPPFGRASTDTQYF. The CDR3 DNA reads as TGTGCCAGCAGTCTCCCCCCCTTTGGGCGGGCTAGCACAGATACGCAGTATTTT.

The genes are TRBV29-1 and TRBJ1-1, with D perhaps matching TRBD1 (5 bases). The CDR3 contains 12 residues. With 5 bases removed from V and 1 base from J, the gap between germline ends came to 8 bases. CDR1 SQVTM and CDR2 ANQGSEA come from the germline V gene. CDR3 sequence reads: CSVLRGNTEAFF. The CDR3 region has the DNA TGCAGCGTTCTTAGGGGGAACACTGAAGCTTTCTTT.

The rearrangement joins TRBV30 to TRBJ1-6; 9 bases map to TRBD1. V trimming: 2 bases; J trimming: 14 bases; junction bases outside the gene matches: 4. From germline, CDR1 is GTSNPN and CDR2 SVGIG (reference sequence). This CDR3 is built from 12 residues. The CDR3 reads CAWSFRDRALHF. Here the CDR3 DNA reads TGTGCCTGGAGTTTCCGGGACAGGGCCCTCCACTTT.

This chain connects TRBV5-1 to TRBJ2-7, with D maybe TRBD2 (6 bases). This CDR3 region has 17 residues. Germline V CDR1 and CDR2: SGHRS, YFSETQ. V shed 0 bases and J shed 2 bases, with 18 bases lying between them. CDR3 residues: CASSLAPGLHGTYEQYF. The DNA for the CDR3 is TGCGCCAGCAGCTTGGCCCCGGGACTCCATGGCACCTACGAGCAGTACTTC. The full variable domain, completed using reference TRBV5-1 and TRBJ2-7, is KAGVTQTPRYLIKTRGQQVTLSCSPISGHRSVSWYQQTPGQGLQFLFEYFSETQRNKGNFPGRFSGRQFSNSRSEMNVSTLELGDSALYLCASSLAPGLHGTYEQYFGPGTRLTVT.

CDR3 sequence reads: CASSLSGGETQYF. CDR3 bases: TGCGCCAGCAGCTTATCGGGAGGGGAGACCCAGTACTTC. J is TRBJ2-5 and V is TRBV5-1; 8 bases match TRBD2. This CDR3 spans 13 amino acids. V shed 2 bases, J shed 5 bases, and the junction held 2 bases outside the gene matches. Germline assignment: CDR1 SGHRS and CDR2 YFSETQ.

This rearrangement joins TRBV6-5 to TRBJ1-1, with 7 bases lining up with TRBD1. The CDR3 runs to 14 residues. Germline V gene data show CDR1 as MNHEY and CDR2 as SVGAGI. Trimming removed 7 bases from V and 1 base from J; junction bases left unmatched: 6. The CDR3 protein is CASNLGGRNTEAFF. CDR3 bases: TGTGCCAGCAATTTAGGGGGCCGGAACACTGAAGCTTTCTTT.

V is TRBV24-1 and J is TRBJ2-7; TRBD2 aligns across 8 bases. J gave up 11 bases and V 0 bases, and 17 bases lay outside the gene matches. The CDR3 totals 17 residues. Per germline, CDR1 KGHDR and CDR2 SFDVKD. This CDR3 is CATSDLLAGKVDGNEYF. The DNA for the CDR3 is TGTGCCACCAGTGATTTGTTAGCGGGAAAAGTGGATGGGAACGAGTACTTC.

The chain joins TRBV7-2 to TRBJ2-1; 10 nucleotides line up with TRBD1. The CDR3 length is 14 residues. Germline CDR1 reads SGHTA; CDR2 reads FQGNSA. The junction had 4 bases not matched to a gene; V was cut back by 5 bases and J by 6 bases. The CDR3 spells CASSLGQGVNEQFF. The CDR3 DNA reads TGTGCCAGCAGCCTAGGACAGGGGGTCAATGAGCAGTTCTTC.

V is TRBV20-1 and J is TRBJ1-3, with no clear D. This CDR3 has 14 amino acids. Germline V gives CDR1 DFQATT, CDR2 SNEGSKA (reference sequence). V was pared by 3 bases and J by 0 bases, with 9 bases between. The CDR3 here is CSASPPSSGNTIYF. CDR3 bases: TGCAGTGCTAGTCCACCGAGCTCTGGAAACACCATATATTTT.

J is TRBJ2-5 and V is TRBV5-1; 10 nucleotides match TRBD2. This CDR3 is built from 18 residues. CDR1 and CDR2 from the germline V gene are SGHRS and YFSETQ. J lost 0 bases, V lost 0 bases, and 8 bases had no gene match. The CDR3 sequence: CASSLAGTSGKYQETQYF. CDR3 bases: TGCGCCAGCAGCTTGGCCGGAACTAGCGGGAAGTACCAAGAGACCCAGTACTTC.

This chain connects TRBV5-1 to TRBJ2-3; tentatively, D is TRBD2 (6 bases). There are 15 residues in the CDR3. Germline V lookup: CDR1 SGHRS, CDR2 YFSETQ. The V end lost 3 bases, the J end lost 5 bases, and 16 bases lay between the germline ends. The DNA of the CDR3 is TGCGCCAGCAGCTCCGAGGAGGGAGGAGTAGATACGCAGTATTTT. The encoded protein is CASSSEEGGVDTQYF.

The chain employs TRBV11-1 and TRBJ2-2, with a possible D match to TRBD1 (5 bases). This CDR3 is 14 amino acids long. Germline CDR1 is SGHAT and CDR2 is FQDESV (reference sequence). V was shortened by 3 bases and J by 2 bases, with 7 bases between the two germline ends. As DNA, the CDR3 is TGTGCCAGCAGCTTCCAGGGTAACACCGGGGAGCTGTTTTTT. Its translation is CASSFQGNTGELFF.

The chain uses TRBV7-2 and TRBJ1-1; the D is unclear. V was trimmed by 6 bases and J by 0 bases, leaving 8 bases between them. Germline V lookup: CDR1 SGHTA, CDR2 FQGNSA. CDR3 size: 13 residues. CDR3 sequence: CASRRTLNTEAFF. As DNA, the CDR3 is TGTGCCAGCAGACGGACTTTGAACACTGAAGCTTTCTTT.

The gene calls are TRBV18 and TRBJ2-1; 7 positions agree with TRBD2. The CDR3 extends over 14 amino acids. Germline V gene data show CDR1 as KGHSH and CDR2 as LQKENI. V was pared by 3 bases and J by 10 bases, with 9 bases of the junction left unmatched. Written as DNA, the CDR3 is TGTGCCAGCTCACCTCCCAGCGGGGAATTCGAGCAGTTCTTC. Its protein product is CASSPPSGEFEQFF.

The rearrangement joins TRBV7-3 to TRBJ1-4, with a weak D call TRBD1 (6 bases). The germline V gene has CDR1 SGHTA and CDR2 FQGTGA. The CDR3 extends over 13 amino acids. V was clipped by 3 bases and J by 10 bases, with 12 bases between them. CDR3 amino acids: CASSLQGNGKLFF. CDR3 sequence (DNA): TGTGCCAGCAGCTTGCAGGGGAACGGAAAACTGTTTTTT.

The CDR3 reads CASSQEGGPVGTQYF. The CDR3 DNA reads as TGTGCCAGCAGCCAAGAAGGTGGGCCTGTAGGGACCCAGTACTTC. The V gene is TRBV3-1 (or the pseudogene TRBV3-2), the J gene TRBJ2-5; D is ambiguous. CDR1 is LGHDT and CDR2 is YNNKEL in the germline V gene (reference sequence). The CDR3 is 15 residues long. Trimming pared 0 bases from V and 7 bases from J, leaving 15 bases between.